This T cell receptor beta chain was sequenced during a study of OX40 agonist ivuxolimab in advanced cancers. Study background: The diagnoses of dose-escalation patients were hepatocellular carcinoma, melanoma, renal cell or head and neck cancer. At roughly 83% male, the cohort had a mean age of 60 years, ranging from roughly 20 to 90.

Profiled with immunoSEQ multiplex PCR; TCRdb holds only in-frame clones, not every one. The repertoire consists of 20,000 to 30,000 clones, with roughly 90% occurring once and the leading ten covering approximately 23%. CDR3 length equals 15 residues. V is TRBV21-1 and J is TRBJ1-6. TRBV21-1 is a pseudogene segment. The TCR sequence derives from an adult with an advanced solid tumor such as melanoma, head and neck, liver or kidney cancer. The input for sequencing was CD4+ or CD8+ T cells sorted from blood, taken in a trial of the OX40 agonist ivuxolimab. CDR3 region: CASRLHIHHNSPLHF. The CDR3 bases are TGTGCCAGCAGGCTACACATACATCATAATTCACCCCTCCACTTT.